What follows describes a single T cell receptor (beta chain). This receptor's antigen is unknown. Nothing much larger sits one base from this clone, and base qualities are not available. This entry belongs to a study of blood T cell repertoires in COVID-19 (dated by TCRdb to the early 2020s). Study-level background: The collaborator samples originated in the United States, Italy and Spain and spanned the acute and convalescent phases of COVID-19. The material from the prospective study consisted of cDNA or gDNA derived from T cells, B-cell-depleted T cells, or PBMCs. The dataset comprised deeply sampled blood TCRbeta repertoires from subjects exposed to, actively infected with, or recovered from COVID-19. The repertoires were made available in a free public database intended to serve as a resource for research on the immune response to SARS-CoV-2. The samples were drawn from two sources: the first 160 participants of the ongoing ImmuneRACE study, and 1,254 subjects contributed by 6 global collaborators. Nearly every sample came with metadata listing a de-identified subject ID, COVID-19 status, age in years and sex. HLA class I and class II types, where available, came from metadata supplied by the sample provider rather than from assay-based typing.

TCRbeta CDR3 regions were amplified from genomic DNA using the immunoSEQ Assay, a bias-controlled multiplex PCR. In the original analysis: The number of nucleated cells in each sample was estimated from the amplification of reference gene primers within the assay. Sequence reads were collapsed and filtered to measure the absolute abundance of every unique TCRbeta CDR3 rearrangement. For each sample, productive Simpson clonality was calculated as the square root of Simpson's diversity index over productive rearrangements. TCRdb stores this immuneACCESS table with in-frame sequences only. Part of the clones is absent; in the studies checked, under half of the shortfall reflects unresolved V genes, and no reason is known for the rest. That table supplies the V and J calls and clone size; D and trimming were determined from the DNA. The sample table lists about 150,000 clones, over 70% of them with a count of one. Approximately 5.3% of the sample is taken by the ten largest.

From the cysteine through the phenylalanine, the CDR3 covers 15 amino acids. Just the 45-base CDR3 DNA is kept, in frame starting at base 1. The germline ends are 12 bases apart after V is trimmed by 0 bases and J by 6 bases. Via the germline V gene, CDR1 is SGHAT and CDR2 FQNNGV. Participants in the prospective study were enrolled through a virtual design, were aged roughly 18 to 100 years, and lived in roughly 25 United States geographic areas. Cohort assignment in the prospective study relied on participant-reported clinical history from a screening survey and a study questionnaire. A participant counted as exposed if, within 2 weeks of entering the study, that participant had been in contact with someone who had a PCR-confirmed or clinician-diagnosed COVID-19 case. In the prospective study, whole blood, serum and a nasopharyngeal or oropharyngeal swab were collected from each participant by mobile phlebotomists. Prospective study participants could optionally give additional blood draws and questionnaires over a roughly two-month period. Before DNA extraction, blood samples from the prospective study were shipped at room temperature or frozen.

Results and caveats for the whole study, not just this receptor: The quantity of clinical and demographic metadata differed by source and by participant and was supplied without curation.

Material for sequencing was PBMCs or T cells enriched from blood (not recorded which). The chain is assembled from TRBV11-2 and TRBJ1-5; TRBD1 could be the D gene, as 5 bases match. The sequence derives from a man aged 65 to 85 who had been exposed to COVID-19. The CDR3 reads CASSLDVGGGQPQHF. Here is the DNA: TGTGCCAGCAGCTTAGATGTCGGGGGTGGTCAGCCCCAGCATTTT.